This T cell receptor beta chain originates from a study of blood T cells in healthy people across ages. Those donating, healthy Caucasian individuals from Russia, were aged about 6 to 90. With each sample, at least 5 micrograms of total RNA were extracted. For the second PCR, which ran for roughly 6 to 11 cycles, a sample-barcoded 5' primer and a J-beta primer mix were used. Each TCR beta cDNA got a 12-nucleotide random molecular identifier. TCRdb re-derived calls from the 5' RACE reads in MiXCR, one entry per CDR3 protein. The repertoire holds around 690,000 distinct CDR3 sequences, under 70% seen once, with more than 35% in the top ten. The CDR3 runs 13 residues. The germline V gene has CDR1 SEHNR and CDR2 FQNEAQ (reference sequence). V was clipped by 6 bases and J by 10 bases; unmatched bases: 7.

The chain combines TRBV7-9 with TRBJ2-2; 8 nucleotides agree with TRBD1. The receptor's source is a man in his sixties in good health. Specimen: blood. CDR3 nucleotide sequence: TGTGCCAGCAGATCGACAGGGGACTCGGAGCTGTTTTTT. Its protein product is CASRSTGDSELFF. The full variable domain, with the rest looked up from reference TRBV7-9 and TRBJ2-2, is DTGVSQNPRHKITKRGQNVTFRCDPISEHNRLYWYRQTLGQGPEFLTYFQNEAQLEKSRLLSDRFSAERPKGSFSTLEIQRTEQGDSAMYLCASRSTGDSELFFGEGSRLTVL.